A single sample is the source of the 15 T cell receptor beta chains below, sequenced in a study of identical twins. MiXCR, applied by TCRdb to the 5' RACE reads, yields one record per CDR3 protein. The sample gives 420,000 or so distinct CDR3 sequences, about 18% of which show up once; approximately 12% is in the top ten. Sequences were obtained from naive T cells sorted from blood. Receptors originate from a man aged 50-59 years in good health.

This chain links TRBV18 with TRBJ2-5; tentatively, D is TRBD1 (5 bases). CDR1 is KGHSH, CDR2 LQKENI, per germline. V was shortened by 6 bases and J by 4 bases, with 21 bases between the two germline ends. CDR3 length: 16 amino acids. The CDR3 spells CASSPRASVSSETQYF. CDR3 sequence (DNA): TGTGCCAGCTCCCCCAGGGCCAGCGTTTCGTCAGAGACCCAGTACTTC.

In DNA, the CDR3 is TGTGCCAGCAGTTACTCTTCGGTTGGCAAAAACATTCAGTACTTC. Protein: CASSYSSVGKNIQYF. V gene TRBV6-5 combines with J gene TRBJ2-4; D gene unclear. Germline-derived CDR1 and CDR2 are MNHEY and SVGAGI. The CDR3 totals 15 residues. Trimming shortened V by 0 bases and J by 3 bases, and 9 bases separated the two germline ends.

The chain has TRBV9 and TRBJ2-5; D is perhaps TRBD1 (5 bases). This CDR3 contains 14 residues. Deletions cut 0 bases from V and 5 bases from J, with 11 bases between. The germline CDR1 and CDR2 sequences are SGDLS and YYNGEE. The CDR3 protein is CASSVGFRDETQYF. DNA of the CDR3: TGTGCCAGCAGCGTAGGCTTCAGGGATGAGACCCAGTACTTC.

This chain connects TRBV3-1 to TRBJ2-7; D is unresolved. V was shortened by 3 bases and J by 4 bases, with 7 bases between the two germline ends. The CDR3 contains 12 residues. The germline V gene has CDR1 LGHDT and CDR2 YNNKEL (reference sequence). The CDR3 protein is CASSHEGYEQYF. Written as DNA, the CDR3 is TGTGCCAGCAGCCATGAAGGATACGAGCAGTACTTC.

This clonotype showed up just a few times. The rearrangement uses TRBV27 and TRBJ2-1; TRBD1 matches at 8 bases. V lost 7 bases to trimming and J lost 2 bases; unmatched junction nucleotides: 7. From germline, CDR1 is MNHEY and CDR2 SMNVEV (reference sequence). This CDR3 has 15 residues. Here the CDR3 reads CASNPGTGAYNEQFF. CDR3 nucleotides: TGTGCCAGCAATCCCGGGACAGGAGCCTACAATGAGCAGTTCTTC.

V is TRBV28 and J is TRBJ2-3; D possibly matches TRBD1 or TRBD2 (5 bases each). Germline CDR1 is MDHEN and CDR2 is SYDVKM. The CDR3 contains 15 residues. V lost 7 bases to trimming and J lost 1 base, with 15 bases between them. The CDR3 region is CASNPRGAGTDTQYF. The CDR3 DNA sequence: TGTGCCAGCAATCCGAGAGGGGCGGGCACAGATACGCAGTATTTT.

The rearrangement uses TRBV6-1 and TRBJ2-1, with 9 bases aligning to TRBD2. V lost 6 bases and J lost 6; bases outside the gene matches: 9. The germline gives CDR1 MNHNS, CDR2 SASEGT. This CDR3 contains 15 residues. The CDR3 coding sequence is TGTGCCAGCAGCACTACTAGCGGGTGGTTCAATGAGCAGTTCTTC. It yields the protein CASSTTSGWFNEQFF.

The chain joins TRBV4-1 to TRBJ2-7; no definite D call. CDR3 length equals 15 residues. The germline V gene has CDR1 MGHRA and CDR2 YSYEKL. V lost 4 bases and J lost 2, with 15 bases in between. CDR3 bases: TGCGCCAGCAGCCCGACGGATTCCGTCGCCTACGAGCAGTACTTC. The encoded protein is CASSPTDSVAYEQYF.

This clonotype was recorded only once. This chain uses TRBV3-1 with TRBJ1-1, with a possible D match to TRBD1 (5 bases). The CDR3 is 15 residues long. The ends were cut back, 1 base at V and 1 base at J, with 10 bases in the middle. The germline V gene encodes CDR1 LGHDT and CDR2 YNNKEL (reference sequence). For the CDR3, the DNA is TGTGCCAGCAGCCAAGCGGCAGGGTCGAACACTGAAGCTTTCTTT. Its protein is CASSQAAGSNTEAFF. The complete variable domain, with remaining parts taken from reference TRBV3-1 and TRBJ1-1, reads DTAVSQTPKYLVTQMGNDKSIKCEQNLGHDTMYWYKQDSKKFLKIMFSYNNKELIINETVPNRFSPKSPDKAHLNLHINSLELGDSAVYFCASSQAAGSNTEAFFGQGTRLTVV.

The rearrangement uses TRBV5-1 and TRBJ2-1; 10 bases fit TRBD2. Germline V gene data show CDR1 as SGHRS and CDR2 as YFSETQ. This CDR3 is 15 amino acids long. V trimming: 4 bases; J trimming: 12 bases; junction bases outside the gene matches: 13. The CDR3 here is CASSLEGLALESQFF. The CDR3 DNA follows: TGCGCCAGCAGCCTGGAGGGACTAGCGCTGGAGTCGCAGTTCTTC.

The sample holds a few counts of this clonotype. CDR3 region: CASRDNQGSYEQYF. Written as DNA, the CDR3 is TGTGCCAGCAGGGATAATCAGGGTTCCTACGAGCAGTACTTC. This chain uses TRBV2 with TRBJ2-7, with a possible D match to TRBD1 (5 bases). The V end lost 6 bases, the J end lost 1 base, and 13 bases lay between the germline ends. This CDR3 is 14 amino acids long. Germline V CDR1 and CDR2: SNHLY, FYNNEI.

The V and J genes are TRBV6-2 or TRBV6-3 and TRBJ2-1; 9 bases are a match to TRBD1. V dropped 8 bases and J dropped 8; count of bases not matched to a gene: 10. The germline gives CDR1 MNHEY, CDR2 SVGEGT. CDR3 size: 14 residues. The CDR3 protein is CASPRDRARDEQFF. As DNA, the CDR3 is TGTGCCAGCCCGCGGGACAGGGCGCGCGATGAGCAGTTCTTC.

This clonotype was found a few times. The V gene is TRBV10-3, the J gene TRBJ1-1; unclear D gene. The germline V gene has CDR1 ENHRY and CDR2 SYGVKD. Deletions cut 2 bases from V and 2 bases from J, with 3 bases between. CDR3 length: 12 amino acids. DNA of the CDR3: TGTGCCATCAGTGAGGTCAACACTGAAGCTTTCTTT. It specifies CAISEVNTEAFF.

This clonotype was observed a few times. CDR3 sequence reads: CAISKQGFDPEAFF. CDR3 DNA: TGTGCCATCAGCAAACAGGGCTTCGACCCTGAAGCTTTCTTT. This chain joins TRBV10-3 and TRBJ1-1, with a possible D match to TRBD1 (6 bases). This CDR3 has 14 amino acids. Trimming stripped 6 bases from V and 6 bases from J, with 17 bases between. Germline CDR1 ENHRY, CDR2 SYGVKD.

This clonotype was counted ten times or more. This rearrangement joins TRBV12-3 or TRBV12-4 to TRBJ2-1; the D is unclear. With 6 bases removed from V and 2 bases from J, the gap between germline ends came to 8 bases. CDR3 length: 13 amino acids. The CDR3 sequence is CASSLAAYNEQFF. DNA for the CDR3: TGTGCCAGCAGCTTGGCCGCCTACAATGAGCAGTTCTTC.